This T cell receptor (beta chain) appears in the sequencing data of a study of blood T cell repertoires in COVID-19. Study information: T cells, B-cell-depleted T cells, or PBMCs supplied cDNA or gDNA.

J lost 7 bases, V lost 5 bases, and 6 bases had no gene match. Germline CDR1 SEHNR, CDR2 FQNEAQ (reference sequence). The CDR3 is 15 residues long. Measured with immunoSEQ multiplex PCR; TCRdb has only the in-frame clones, and not every one. In the table there are some 220,000 clones, about four fifths of which are singletons. This clone was counted a few times. J is TRBJ2-2 and V is TRBV7-9; TRBD1 matches at 11 bases. This clonotype originated in a woman under 40 who had recovered from COVID-19. The sample consisted of peripheral blood. The CDR3 sequence: CASSPWTGGGGELFF. CDR3 sequence (DNA): TGTGCCAGCAGCCCGTGGACAGGGGGCGGCGGGGAGCTGTTTTTT.